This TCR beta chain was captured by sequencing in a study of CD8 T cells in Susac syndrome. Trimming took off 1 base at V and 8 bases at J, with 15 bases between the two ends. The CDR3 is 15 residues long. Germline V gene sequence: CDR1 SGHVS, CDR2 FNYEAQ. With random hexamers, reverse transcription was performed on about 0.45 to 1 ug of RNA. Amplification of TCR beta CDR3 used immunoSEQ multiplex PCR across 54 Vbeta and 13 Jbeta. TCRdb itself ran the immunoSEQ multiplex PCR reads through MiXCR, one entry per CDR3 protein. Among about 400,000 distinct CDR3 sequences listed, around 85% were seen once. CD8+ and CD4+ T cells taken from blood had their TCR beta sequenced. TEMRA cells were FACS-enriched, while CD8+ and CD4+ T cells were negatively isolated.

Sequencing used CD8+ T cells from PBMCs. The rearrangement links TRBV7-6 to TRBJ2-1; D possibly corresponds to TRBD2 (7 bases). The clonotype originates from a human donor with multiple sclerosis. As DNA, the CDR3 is TGTGCCAGCAGCTTAGGGTGGGGCGGGGGCTATGAGCAGTTCTTC. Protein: CASSLGWGGGYEQFF.